This is a list of T cell receptor beta chains from one sample in a study of T cells in Graves' hyperthyroidism and ophthalmopathy. TCRdb re-derived calls from the multiplex PCR reads in MiXCR, one entry per CDR3 protein. The sample consists of 480,000 or so distinct CDR3 sequences, about 45% of them appearing once. Sequenced input: peripheral blood or thyroid tissue (not recorded which). All receptors derive from an adult woman with Graves' disease, either hyperthyroidism or ophthalmopathy (not recorded which). Both conserved end residues are part of each CDR3. The D gene is left open where the match is weak. The size entry is marked missing in some rows and otherwise reads once, few, many or a size class.

NA,TRBV28,few,TRBJ1-1,TGTGCCAGCAGTAAACAGCTCATGAACACTGAAGCTTTCTTT,CASSKQLMNTEAFF
NA,TRBV3-1,NA,TRBJ2-1,TGTGCCAGCAGCCAATACGGGACCGACTTTCATGAGCAGTTCTTC,CASSQYGTDFHEQFF
NA,TRBV20-1,few,TRBJ2-7,TGCAGTGCTAGAGAGACCATCTACGAGCAGTACTTC,CSARETIYEQYF
NA,TRBV2,many,TRBJ1-1,TGTGCCAGAAATACCCCCGGGGAGAACACTGAAGCTTTCTTT,CARNTPGENTEAFF
NA,TRBV14,NA,TRBJ2-7,TGTGCCAGCAGCCAAGGGGGACCAGACTACGAGCAGTACTTC,CASSQGGPDYEQYF
NA,TRBV10-2,NA,TRBJ2-2,TGCGCCAGCAGTGACCGACAGAACACCGGGGAGCTGTTTTTT,CASSDRQNTGELFF
NA,TRBV7-9,NA,TRBJ2-7,TGCGCCAGCAGCCTCCAGGGGGGGCCCCACGAGCAGTACTTC,CASSLQGGPHEQYF
TRBD1,TRBV2,NA,TRBJ2-7,TGTGCCATCAGTGCCAGACAGGGGGGTACCTACGAGCAGTACTTC,CAISARQGGTYEQYF
TRBD1,TRBV20-1,few,TRBJ1-1,TGCAGTGCCCACGACCCCGGACAGGGGATGAACACTGAAGCTTTCTTT,CSAHDPGQGMNTEAFF
TRBD1,TRBV7-2,NA,TRBJ2-5,TGTGCCAGCAGCTTGTCCCCAGGGGGACAAGAGACCCAGTACTTC,CASSLSPGGQETQYF
NA,TRBV7-2,many,TRBJ1-2,TGTGCCAGCAGCTTAATCACAGAGCTTAGATATGGCTACACCTTC,CASSLITELRYGYTF
TRBD1,TRBV6-5,NA,TRBJ1-1,TGTGCCAGCAAGGGCAACAGGGGGTCGAACACTGAAGCTTTCTTT,CASKGNRGSNTEAFF
NA,TRBV7-9,NA,TRBJ1-2,TGTGCCAGCAGCCAGCTATTTCGGGGGAATGGCTACACCTTC,CASSQLFRGNGYTF
NA,TRBV20-1,NA,TRBJ1-1,TGCAGTGCTAGTGCCGGACAGAATCCTGAAGCTTTCTTT,CSASAGQNPEAFF
TRBD2,TRBV5-8,many,TRBJ2-5,TGTGCCAGCAGCTCGGGACTAGCGGCCCAAGAGACCCAGTACTTC,CASSSGLAAQETQYF
TRBD2,TRBV20-1,many,TRBJ2-2,TGCAGTGCCCCGACTAGCGGGACCGGGGAGCTGTTTTTT,CSAPTSGTGELFF
NA,TRBV20-1,many,TRBJ2-6,TGCAGTGCTAGAGATCTTGGGACCGGGGCCAACGTCCTGACTTTC,CSARDLGTGANVLTF
NA,TRBV7-2,NA,TRBJ2-7,TGTGCCAGCAGTTACTCCCAGGAGAGCTCCTACGAGCAGTACTTC,CASSYSQESSYEQYF
NA,TRBV15,NA,TRBJ1-5,TGTGCCGCCAGCAGTAAGGGAGGTGGCAATCAGCCCCAGCATTTT,CAASSKGGGNQPQHF
NA,TRBV15,many,TRBJ1-6,TGTGCCACCAGGAGGGAAGAAGGGTCACCCCTCCACTTT,CATRREEGSPLHF
NA,TRBV10-3,many,TRBJ1-1,TGTGCCATCAGTGCAGAGGTAAGGAACACTGAAGCTTTCTTT,CAISAEVRNTEAFF
TRBD1,TRBV29-1,NA,TRBJ2-7,TGCAGCGTTGAAGATCCGTCAGGGGGCTACGAGCAGTACTTC,CSVEDPSGGYEQYF
NA,TRBV29-1,once,TRBJ1-1,TGCAGCGTTGCGAGGAGGGGTGACACTGAAGCTTTCTTT,CSVARRGDTEAFF
NA,TRBV10-3,few,TRBJ2-7,TGTGCCATCAGCAAGACAGCGCTGTCCTACGAGCAGTACTTC,CAISKTALSYEQYF
NA,TRBV10-3,NA,TRBJ1-6,TGTGCCACCAAACAGGGTCCGCTGTCTGATTCACCCCTCCACTTT,CATKQGPLSDSPLHF
TRBD1,TRBV12-3/TRBV12-4,many,TRBJ1-2,TGTGCCAGCAACACCCTCGGACAGGGGCTCTCTGGCTACACCTTC,CASNTLGQGLSGYTF
TRBD2,TRBV7-2,few,TRBJ2-3,TGTGCCAGCAGCTTACAATCGGGAGGGAGCACAGATACGCAGTATTTT,CASSLQSGGSTDTQYF
NA,TRBV10-2,NA,TRBJ2-1,TGCGCCAGCGTACAGGACAGTTCTGAGCAGTTCTTC,CASVQDSSEQFF
NA,TRBV20-1,NA,TRBJ2-7,TGCAGTGCCCCTCGGCAGCTGAGCTCCTACGAGCAGTACTTC,CSAPRQLSSYEQYF
NA,TRBV2,NA,TRBJ2-5,TGTGCCAGCAGTCCCAGACTAGAGGGGGAGACCCAGTACTTC,CASSPRLEGETQYF
TRBD1,TRBV7-9,many,TRBJ1-4,TGTGCCAGCAGTTACGGACAGGGTCGCGGAATAACTAATGAAAAACTGTTTTTT,CASSYGQGRGITNEKLFF